Listed here are 29 T cell receptor beta chains from one sample, sequenced in a study of shared T cell receptors in the human thymus. The repertoire was sequenced with immunoSEQ multiplex PCR; TCRdb's copy has only in-frame clones and lacks some. The sample contains about 660,000 clones, roughly 86% of which appear only once. The same data also went into a second study, on human thymus T cells.

The sequenced material came from thymocytes. The receptor source for this set is a boy under three years old with a congenital heart defect.

A remark on this clone: Other DNA sequences in the same sample also yield this CDR3. The chain uses TRBV30 and TRBJ1-2; D is perhaps TRBD1 (5 bases). The CDR3 is 12 amino acids. V was pared by 2 bases and J by 4 bases, with 8 bases between. Germline V gene sequence: CDR1 GTSNPN, CDR2 SVGIG (reference sequence). The CDR3 nucleotides read TGTGCCTGGAGTCCAGGGATCTATGGCTACACCTTC. This codes for CAWSPGIYGYTF.

V and J are TRBV5-1 and TRBJ2-3; the match to TRBD2 covers 15 bases. V shed 4 bases, J shed 6 bases, and the junction held 9 bases outside the gene matches. Germline lookup yields CDR1 SGHRS and CDR2 YFSETQ. This CDR3 region has 17 residues. CDR3 loop: CASSHKGTSGRRDTQYF. The CDR3 DNA reads TGCGCCAGCAGCCACAAAGGGACTAGCGGGAGGAGGGATACGCAGTATTTT.

The CDR3: CASSLVDPGPDTQYF. The CDR3 DNA reads as TGTGCCAGCAGCTTAGTAGACCCGGGTCCAGATACGCAGTATTTT. The gene calls are TRBV7-9 and TRBJ2-3; D unclear. CDR1 is SEHNR, CDR2 FQNEAQ, per germline (reference sequence). This CDR3 has 15 residues. V lost 1 base and J 4 bases, leaving 12 bases between the germline ends.

The chain recombines TRBV2 with TRBJ2-4, with unresolved D. The CDR3 has 17 residues. Germline values: CDR1 SNHLY, CDR2 FYNNEI. The germline V and J ends were trimmed by 7 bases and 0 bases, with 19 bases remaining between them. As DNA, the CDR3 is TGTGCCAGCAAACCCGACCCGGAGCCGCTAGCCAAAAACATTCAGTACTTC. It is translated as CASKPDPEPLAKNIQYF. The full variable domain, with the rest looked up from reference TRBV2 and TRBJ2-4, is EPEVTQTPSHQVTQMGQEVILRCVPISNHLYFYWYRQILGQKVEFLVSFYNNEISEKSEIFDDQFSVERPDGSNFTLKIRSTKLEDSAMYFCASKPDPEPLAKNIQYFGAGTRLSVL.

The chain joins TRBV15 to TRBJ1-1, with D possibly matching TRBD1 (5 bases). Germline values: CDR1 LNHNV, CDR2 YYDKDF (reference sequence). The CDR3 is 13 amino acids. V was pared by 4 bases and J by 1 base, with 7 bases between. CDR3 residues: CATSIDRNTEAFF. The DNA of the CDR3 is TGTGCCACCAGCATCGACAGGAACACTGAAGCTTTCTTT.

The CDR3 region has the DNA TGTGCCAGCAGTGATCCTCGGCGGGAAGAGACCCAGTACTTC. The encoded protein is CASSDPRREETQYF. The genes are TRBV25-1 and TRBJ2-5, with a weak D call TRBD2 (5 bases). Trimming took 3 bases from V and 3 from J, leaving 11 bases between them. The CDR3 totals 14 residues. Germline CDR1 MGHDK, CDR2 SYGVNS. Full variable domain (outside the CDR3, taken from reference TRBV25-1 and TRBJ2-5): EADIYQTPRYLVIGTGKKITLECSQTMGHDKMYWYQQDPGMELHLIHYSYGVNSTEKGDLSSESTVSRIRTEHFPLTLESARPSHTSQYLCASSDPRREETQYFGPGTRLLVL.

This chain links TRBV14 with TRBJ2-1; 8 bases are shared with TRBD1. Trimming cost V 1 base and J 4 bases; bases outside gene matches: 9. This CDR3 region has 17 residues. CDR1 and CDR2 (germline): SGHDN, FVKESK. The DNA for the CDR3 is TGTGCCAGCAGCCAAGCCCCTACAGGGGGTTATTACAATGAGCAGTTCTTC. This gives the protein CASSQAPTGGYYNEQFF.

The CDR3 spells CASTPSAGSYEQYF. CDR3 coding DNA: TGTGCCAGTACCCCTTCGGCGGGCTCCTACGAGCAGTACTTC. The V and J genes are TRBV19 and TRBJ2-7, with D tentatively TRBD2 (5 bases). Trimming took 7 bases from V and 0 from J, leaving 13 bases between them. Germline loops: CDR1 LNHDA, CDR2 SQIVND (reference sequence). The CDR3 loop spans 14 amino acids.

Only a few counts were recorded for this clone. This rearrangement joins TRBV5-8 to TRBJ2-7; weak D call: TRBD1 (5 bases). Germline assignment: CDR1 SGHTS and CDR2 YDEGEE. This CDR3 comprises 15 residues. Trimming stripped 0 bases from V and 0 bases from J, with 10 bases between. The CDR3 loop reads CASSLEVRDSYEQYF. CDR3 coding DNA: TGTGCCAGCAGCTTGGAGGTCAGGGACTCCTACGAGCAGTACTTC. Looking up the rest from reference TRBV5-8 and TRBJ2-7 gives the full variable domain: EAGVTQSPTHLIKTRGQQATLRCSPISGHTSVYWYQQALGLGLQFLLWYDEGEERNRGNFPPRFSGRQFPNYSSELNVNALELEDSALYLCASSLEVRDSYEQYFGPGTRLTVT.

The V and J genes are TRBV6-4 and TRBJ1-2; TRBD1 matches 8 bases. V lost 0 bases, J lost 2 bases, and 8 bases stayed unmatched. The CDR3 runs 17 residues. Germline CDR1 is MRHNA and CDR2 is SNTAGT. CDR3 bases: TGTGCCAGCAGTGACTCTTTTCGGACAGGGACAAACTATGGCTACACCTTC. Translating gives CASSDSFRTGTNYGYTF.

Only one count was recorded for this clone. CDR3 sequence (DNA): TGTGCCAGCAGCTTAAGGGGCGCAGCTTTCTTT. Translated, it gives CASSLRGAAFF. This rearrangement joins TRBV11-2 to TRBJ1-1; D might be TRBD1 (5 bases). The CDR3 consists of 11 residues. Between the trimmed V and J ends, which lost 2 bases and 10 bases, there was a span of 8 bases. Germline V gene sequence: CDR1 SGHAT, CDR2 FQNNGV. Supplemented by reference TRBV11-2 and TRBJ1-1, the full variable domain reads EAGVAQSPRYKIIEKRQSVAFWCNPISGHATLYWYQQILGQGPKLLIQFQNNGVVDDSQLPKDRFSAERLKGVDSTLKIQPAKLEDSAVYLCASSLRGAAFFGQGTRLTVV.

The rearrangement links TRBV11-2 to TRBJ2-7, with 10 bases aligning to TRBD1. Germline loops: CDR1 SGHAT, CDR2 FQNNGV. The ends lost 3 bases at V and 6 bases at J; junction bases unmatched: 8. The CDR3 has 15 residues. CDR3 nucleotide sequence: TGTGCCAGCAGCTTGACCGGGACAGGGGCTCGCGAGCAGTACTTC. Translating it yields CASSLTGTGAREQYF. The full variable domain, completed using reference TRBV11-2 and TRBJ2-7, is EAGVAQSPRYKIIEKRQSVAFWCNPISGHATLYWYQQILGQGPKLLIQFQNNGVVDDSQLPKDRFSAERLKGVDSTLKIQPAKLEDSAVYLCASSLTGTGAREQYFGPGTRLTVT.

This clone was observed a handful of times. The chain recombines TRBV29-1 with TRBJ2-1; 7 bases match TRBD2. The ends lost 0 bases at V and 0 bases at J; junction bases unmatched: 2. The length of the CDR3 is 15 residues. Germline V gene data show CDR1 as SQVTM and CDR2 as ANQGSEA. CDR3 nucleotides: TGCAGCGTTGAAGAAGGCGGGAGCTCCTACAATGAGCAGTTCTTC. Its protein product is CSVEEGGSSYNEQFF.

In the case of this clone: The junction shows a germline mismatch at one end, possibly a read error. This chain joins TRBV7-7 and TRBJ2-3, with 12 bases aligning to TRBD2. CDR3 length equals 20 residues. Germline V gene sequence: CDR1 SSHAT, CDR2 FNYEAQ (reference sequence). CDR3 DNA sequence: TGTGCTAGCAGCCCTACCCCACTAGCGGGGGGATACACTAGCACAGATACGCAGTATTTT. Its translation is CASSPTPLAGGYTSTDTQYF.

In its sample, this clone was seen once. V usage is TRBV2 and J usage is TRBJ1-3; D remains ambiguous. The CDR3 is made up of 15 amino acids. Germline CDR1 SNHLY, CDR2 FYNNEI. Trimming removed 10 bases from V and 3 bases from J, with 19 bases in between. This CDR3 is CAIGPPDKDGNTIYF. The CDR3 coding sequence is TGTGCCATCGGCCCACCAGACAAAGATGGAAACACCATATATTTT.

Regarding this clone: In the same sample, other DNA sequences code for this CDR3. The chain has TRBV25-1 and TRBJ2-3; D remains unclear. This CDR3 contains 13 residues. With 3 bases removed from V and 1 base from J, the gap between germline ends came to 5 bases. Germline CDR1 MGHDK, CDR2 SYGVNS. The CDR3 reads CASSESGTDTQYF. CDR3 nucleotides: TGTGCCAGCAGTGAGTCCGGCACAGATACGCAGTATTTT.

The chain joins TRBV4-1 to TRBJ2-2; no reliable D call. The germline gives CDR1 MGHRA, CDR2 YSYEKL. The CDR3 consists of 15 residues. Trimming stripped 2 bases from V and 2 bases from J, with 9 bases between. The CDR3: CASSQTRSNTGELFF. CDR3 coding DNA: TGCGCCAGCAGCCAAACCAGGTCAAACACCGGGGAGCTGTTTTTT.

The gene calls are TRBV5-4 and TRBJ2-4; 9 bases are shared with TRBD1. After removal of 4 bases from V and 3 bases from J, the junction contained 11 bases not matched to a gene. Germline V gene lookup returns CDR1 SGHNT and CDR2 YYREEE (reference sequence). The CDR3 contains 17 residues. In nucleotides, the CDR3 is TGTGCCAGCAGCATGGGACAGGGTAAACCGATCAAAAACATTCAGTACTTC. Translating gives CASSMGQGKPIKNIQYF.

This chain joins TRBV27 and TRBJ2-3, with 9 bases matching TRBD1. This CDR3 has 16 residues. Trimming at V came to 7 bases and at J to 1 base, leaving 9 bases not matched to a gene. Germline lookup yields CDR1 MNHEY and CDR2 SMNVEV (reference sequence). The CDR3 protein is CASTPGQGRGTDTQYF. As DNA, the CDR3 is TGTGCCAGCACCCCGGGACAGGGAAGGGGCACAGATACGCAGTATTTT.

The chain links TRBV14 to TRBJ1-4; D gene unclear. The CDR3 consists of 15 residues. Trimming stripped 3 bases from V and 5 bases from J, with 13 bases between. Germline V gives CDR1 SGHDN, CDR2 FVKESK. The CDR3 bases are TGTGCCAGCAGCCACTCTCAAAGCGGGAATGAAAAACTGTTTTTT. Its protein is CASSHSQSGNEKLFF.

V usage is TRBV10-2 and J usage is TRBJ1-2; TRBD1 matches at 8 bases. This CDR3 region has 17 residues. V lost 2 bases and J lost 4; bases outside the gene matches: 12. Looked up from germline, CDR1 is WSHSY and CDR2 is SAAADI. CDR3 in amino acids: CASSEGRGREIPYGYTF. The CDR3 DNA sequence: TGCGCCAGCAGTGAGGGCAGGGGGCGAGAGATTCCCTATGGCTACACCTTC.

For the CDR3, the DNA is TGTGCCAGCAGGCAGGGACTAGCGGGTACTACGCAGTATTTT. It translates to CASRQGLAGTTQYF. V usage is TRBV9 and J usage is TRBJ2-3; 12 bases match TRBD2. J lost 8 bases, V lost 5 bases, and 6 bases had no gene match. The CDR3 totals 14 residues. The germline V gene encodes CDR1 SGDLS and CDR2 YYNGEE.

The rearrangement uses TRBV5-1 and TRBJ1-2, with TRBD1 matching 7 bases. The CDR3 consists of 16 residues. Trimming took 5 bases from V and 3 from J; bases not matched to a gene: 13. Germline loops: CDR1 SGHRS, CDR2 YFSETQ. CDR3 region: CASRLRGRAADYGYTF. In DNA, the CDR3 is TGCGCCAGCAGATTGAGGGGGCGCGCAGCGGACTATGGCTACACCTTC.

A word on this clone: It is unclear where the CDR3 begins or ends on the DNA, so no DNA is shown, and the CDR3 is as TCRdb lists it. The J gene is TRBJ2-3, the V gene TRBV18; the table's TRBD1 call for D was not verified on the DNA. Looked up from germline, CDR1 is KGHSH and CDR2 is LQKENI. From its first to its last residue, the CDR3 has 16 amino acids. CDR3 region: CASSYFRARVLDTQYF.

This clone has more than one count but fewer than ten. The chain carries TRBV28 and TRBJ1-1; possibly TRBD1 for D (6 bases). Germline V gene sequence: CDR1 MDHEN, CDR2 SYDVKM. The CDR3 loop spans 16 amino acids. Trimming removed 6 bases from V and 4 bases from J, with 21 bases in between. This CDR3 is CASRTRGRRGSTEAFF. The CDR3 DNA sequence: TGTGCCAGCAGGACAAGGGGGAGAAGAGGTAGCACTGAAGCTTTCTTT.

This chain connects TRBV11-2 to TRBJ2-6; D possibly corresponds to TRBD2 (5 bases). This CDR3 has 16 amino acids. Germline CDR1 reads SGHAT; CDR2 reads FQNNGV. V was trimmed by 6 bases and J by 0 bases, leaving 12 bases between them. The CDR3 protein is CASRNRGLSGANVLTF. The DNA for the CDR3 is TGTGCCAGCAGAAATAGAGGGCTCTCTGGGGCCAACGTCCTGACTTTC.

The chain couples TRBV19 to TRBJ1-4; possibly TRBD1 for D (6 bases). The V gene's germline CDR1 is LNHDA and CDR2 SQIVND (reference sequence). The CDR3 sequence is 15 residues long. The V and J ends lost 9 bases and 7 bases respectively, with 21 bases between them. The CDR3 sequence: CASKQTGSTAEKLFF. For the CDR3, the DNA is TGTGCCAGCAAGCAAACAGGGAGTACTGCTGAAAAACTGTTTTTT.

This clone was counted between two and nine times. The chain uses TRBV7-6 and TRBJ2-7; D perhaps matches TRBD2 (5 bases). This CDR3 is built from 15 residues. Trimming left V 5 bases short and J 2 bases short, with 16 bases between. CDR1 and CDR2 (germline): SGHVS, FNYEAQ. In DNA, the CDR3 is TGTGCCAGCAGCCCCCAAGCGGAATCTGCCTACGAGCAGTACTTC. This sequence encodes CASSPQAESAYEQYF.

The V gene is TRBV29-1, the J gene TRBJ1-2; 7 bases line up with TRBD1. Germline lookup yields CDR1 SQVTM and CDR2 ANQGSEA. The CDR3 is 16 residues long. Losses at the gene ends were 2 bases for V and 2 bases for J; bases not matched to a gene: 11. CDR3 bases: TGCAGCGTTGAACAGAGGCAGGGGGACACCAACTATGGCTACACCTTC. It encodes CSVEQRQGDTNYGYTF. Looking up the rest from reference TRBV29-1 and TRBJ1-2 gives the full variable domain: SAVISQKPSRDICQRGTSLTIQCQVDSQVTMMFWYRQQPGQSLTLIATANQGSEATYESGFVIDKFPISRPNLTFSTLTVSNMSPEDSSIYLCSVEQRQGDTNYGYTFGSGTRLTVV.